Reported below is one T cell receptor beta chain. This sample was taken from a study of blood T cell repertoires in COVID-19. About the research overall: Samples came from the United States, Italy and Spain, spanning acute and convalescent COVID-19. PBMCs, B-cell-depleted T cells, or T cells were the source of the cDNA or gDNA that made up the material.

As originally analysed: Reference gene primer amplification in the assay estimated nucleated cell counts. Using immunoSEQ multiplex PCR, the repertoire was profiled, and TCRdb retains in-frame clones only, with some absent. The V and J calls and clone size come from that table; D and trimming were worked out from the DNA. The sample records some 250,000 clones, under 85% being singletons. This receptor was obtained from a man younger than 40 who had recovered from COVID-19. The sequencing sample was made of peripheral blood.

This CDR3 is CASSSTGGAGSGTDTQYF. CDR3 sequence (DNA): TGTGCCAGTAGTTCGACAGGGGGCGCTGGGAGCGGCACAGATACGCAGTATTTT. The V call is TRBV19, the J call TRBJ2-3; 10 positions match TRBD1. This CDR3 spans 18 amino acids. V gave up 5 bases and J gave up 1 base; unmatched junction bases: 12. CDR1 LNHDA and CDR2 SQIVND come from the germline V gene (reference sequence).